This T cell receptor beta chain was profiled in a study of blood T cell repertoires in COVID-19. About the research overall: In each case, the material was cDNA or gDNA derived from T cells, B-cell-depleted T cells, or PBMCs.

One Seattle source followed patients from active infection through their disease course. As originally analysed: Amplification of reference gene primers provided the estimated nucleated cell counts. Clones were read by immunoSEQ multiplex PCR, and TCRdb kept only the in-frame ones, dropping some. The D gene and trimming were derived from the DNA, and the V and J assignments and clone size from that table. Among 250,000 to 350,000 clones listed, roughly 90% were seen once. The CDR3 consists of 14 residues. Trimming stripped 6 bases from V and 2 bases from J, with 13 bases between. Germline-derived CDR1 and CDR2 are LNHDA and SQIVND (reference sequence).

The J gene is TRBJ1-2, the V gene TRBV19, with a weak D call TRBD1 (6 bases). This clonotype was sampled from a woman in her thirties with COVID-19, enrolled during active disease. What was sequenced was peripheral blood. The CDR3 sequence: CASRRDIMNYGYTF. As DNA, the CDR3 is TGTGCCAGTAGGAGGGACATCATGAACTATGGCTACACCTTC.